A single sample gave rise to the 32 T cell receptor beta chains below, sequenced in a study of shared clonotypes between healthy human individuals. TCRdb keeps only in-frame clones here, not all; method: immunoSEQ multiplex PCR. The sample records 2 million to 2.5 million clones, approximately 90% being singletons. Sequenced sample: naive CD4+ T cells from PBMCs. Subset denoted: CD45RA+ positively selected. The source is a man aged 18 to 30 in good health. Some clones in this sample may be carry-over from other donors' samples.

This rearrangement joins TRBV5-1 to TRBJ2-7; weak D call: TRBD1 (5 bases). Germline lookup yields CDR1 SGHRS and CDR2 YFSETQ. The CDR3 spans 15 residues. The V end was cut by 4 bases, the J end by 0 bases, with 14 bases between. The CDR3 region is CASSLPTVNSYEQYF. The CDR3 DNA reads TGCGCCAGCAGCCTGCCGACAGTTAACTCCTACGAGCAGTACTTC.

The chain carries TRBV6-6 and TRBJ2-3; a weak D match, TRBD2 (6 bases). The germline V gene encodes CDR1 MNHNY and CDR2 SVGAGI (reference sequence). CDR3 length: 15 residues. The V gene lost 7 bases and the J gene lost 4 bases, with 18 bases spanning the gap. The CDR3 bases are TGTGCCAGCACACAGGTTTCGGAGGGCCCAGATACGCAGTATTTT. It encodes CASTQVSEGPDTQYF.

This chain links TRBV5-1 with TRBJ2-3; D unclear. CDR3 length: 14 amino acids. Per germline, CDR1 SGHRS and CDR2 YFSETQ. Trimming shortened V by 0 bases and J by 3 bases, and 8 bases separated the two germline ends. The CDR3 region has the DNA TGCGCCAGCAGCTTGGACATACCAACAGATACGCAGTATTTT. Amino acids: CASSLDIPTDTQYF.

The DNA for the CDR3 is TGTGCCAGCAGTCTCAGGGATTTAGTCTATGGCTACACCTTC. Encoded protein: CASSLRDLVYGYTF. This chain connects TRBV28 to TRBJ1-2, with D perhaps TRBD1 (5 bases). V was pared by 5 bases and J by 4 bases, with 14 bases between. The CDR3 has 14 residues. Germline assignment: CDR1 MDHEN and CDR2 SYDVKM.

The rearrangement uses TRBV7-7 and TRBJ1-1; 7 nucleotides align to TRBD1. The CDR3 has 16 amino acids. Looked up from germline, CDR1 is SSHAT and CDR2 is FNYEAQ (reference sequence). J lost 6 bases, V lost 5 bases, and 15 bases had no gene match. CDR3 sequence: CASSAWTGRAVPEAFF. The CDR3 DNA follows: TGTGCCAGCAGCGCCTGGACAGGTCGCGCCGTACCTGAAGCTTTCTTT.

Regarding this clone: In the same sample, other DNA sequences code for this CDR3. The V and J genes are TRBV9 and TRBJ2-5; 7 bases match TRBD2. Trimming took 2 bases from V and 1 from J; bases not matched to a gene: 2. Germline V gene data show CDR1 as SGDLS and CDR2 as YYNGEE. CDR3 length: 14 residues. This CDR3 reads CASSVSSGQETQYF. CDR3 sequence (DNA): TGTGCCAGCAGCGTTTCTAGCGGCCAAGAGACCCAGTACTTC. Complete variable domain (other parts from reference TRBV9 and TRBJ2-5): DSGVTQTPKHLITATGQRVTLRCSPRSGDLSVYWYQQSLDQGLQFLIQYYNGEERAKGNILERFSAQQFPDLHSELNLSSLELGDSALYFCASSVSSGQETQYFGPGTRLLVL.

V and J are TRBV5-1 and TRBJ2-3; the D gene is possibly TRBD2 (5 bases). The CDR3 sequence is 16 residues long. Deletions cut 0 bases from V and 2 bases from J, with 13 bases between. In germline, CDR1 is SGHRS, CDR2 YFSETQ. The CDR3 region has the DNA TGCGCCAGCAGCTTGGCCCCCGGGGAACTCACAGATACGCAGTATTTT. Translating it yields CASSLAPGELTDTQYF.

The V call is TRBV5-1, the J call TRBJ1-1; 7 nucleotides align to TRBD1. Germline loops: CDR1 SGHRS, CDR2 YFSETQ. The CDR3 consists of 14 residues. After removal of 3 bases from V and 4 bases from J, the junction contained 6 bases not matched to a gene. CDR3 sequence reads: CASSSDRLGTEAFF. The CDR3 region has the DNA TGCGCCAGCAGCTCGGACAGGTTGGGCACTGAAGCTTTCTTT. Supplemented by reference TRBV5-1 and TRBJ1-1, the full variable domain reads KAGVTQTPRYLIKTRGQQVTLSCSPISGHRSVSWYQQTPGQGLQFLFEYFSETQRNKGNFPGRFSGRQFSNSRSEMNVSTLELGDSALYLCASSSDRLGTEAFFGQGTRLTVV.

V gene TRBV28 combines with J gene TRBJ2-7, with TRBD1 matching 10 bases. Germline CDR1 MDHEN, CDR2 SYDVKM. V shed 7 bases and J 6 bases; nucleotides not matched to a gene: 9. CDR3 length: 14 residues. Here the CDR3 reads CASILGDRGGEQYF. CDR3 DNA sequence: TGTGCCAGCATCCTTGGGGACAGGGGAGGCGAGCAGTACTTC.

This chain joins TRBV6-1 and TRBJ2-7; perhaps TRBD1 as D (6 bases). The CDR3 covers 15 residues. V was shortened by 4 bases and J by 0 bases, with 13 bases between the two germline ends. Per the germline V gene, CDR1 is MNHNS and CDR2 is SASEGT. This chain's CDR3 is CASSGPGQPSYEQYF. The CDR3 nucleotides are TGTGCCAGCAGTGGCCCAGGACAGCCCTCCTACGAGCAGTACTTC.

This chain uses TRBV2 with TRBJ2-2; 7 nucleotides match TRBD1. V gave up 4 bases and J gave up 5 bases; unmatched junction bases: 7. The CDR3 is 15 amino acids. The germline V gene has CDR1 SNHLY and CDR2 FYNNEI. In nucleotides, the CDR3 is TGTGCCAGCAGTGGACAGGGAATGGGGACCGGGGAGCTGTTTTTT. Protein sequence: CASSGQGMGTGELFF.

The chain uses TRBV15 and TRBJ2-1; the match to TRBD2 covers 8 bases. The germline V gene encodes CDR1 LNHNV and CDR2 YYDKDF (reference sequence). The V and J ends lost 4 bases and 5 bases, in that order; junction bases with no gene match: 10. The CDR3 length is 16 residues. The CDR3 DNA sequence: TGTGCCACCAGCATGAATAGCGGGAACTTGCACAATGAGCAGTTCTTC. Its protein product is CATSMNSGNLHNEQFF. Together with reference TRBV15 and TRBJ2-1, the CDR3 gives the full variable domain: DAMVIQNPRYQVTQFGKPVTLSCSQTLNHNVMYWYQQKSSQAPKLLFHYYDKDFNNEADTPDNFQSRRPNTSFCFLDIRSPGLGDTAMYLCATSMNSGNLHNEQFFGPGTRLTVL.

This clone has at least ten counts. J is TRBJ2-3 and V is TRBV2; tentative D call: TRBD2 (6 bases). The length of the CDR3 is 16 residues. Trimming removed 3 bases from V and 1 base from J, with 14 bases in between. CDR1 is SNHLY and CDR2 is FYNNEI in the germline V gene. The CDR3 is CASSDHQAGRTDTQYF. DNA for the CDR3: TGTGCCAGCAGTGATCATCAGGCGGGACGCACAGATACGCAGTATTTT.

The chain carries TRBV5-1 and TRBJ2-1, with 10 bases lining up with TRBD1. Unmatched junction bases numbered 5, after V lost 2 bases and J lost 0 bases. The CDR3 extends over 17 amino acids. Germline CDR1 reads SGHRS; CDR2 reads YFSETQ. The CDR3 spells CASSFPRDRGSYNEQFF. DNA of the CDR3: TGCGCCAGCAGCTTTCCTCGGGACAGGGGCTCCTACAATGAGCAGTTCTTC.

This clone showed up just once. Different DNA sequences within this sample yield the same CDR3. The CDR3 nucleotides read TGTGCCAGCAGCTTACTCCCGGGCGCGAGCTATGGCTACACCTTC. Translating it yields CASSLLPGASYGYTF. This rearrangement joins TRBV7-3 to TRBJ1-2; no definite D call. This CDR3 is built from 15 residues. V was clipped by 2 bases and J by 4 bases, with 14 bases between them. The germline gives CDR1 SGHTA, CDR2 FQGTGA.

This clone was picked up one time. The rearrangement uses TRBV7-2 and TRBJ2-1, with 9 bases matching TRBD2. Germline V gives CDR1 SGHTA, CDR2 FQGNSA. The CDR3 has 16 residues. Trimming at V came to 7 bases and at J to 9 bases, leaving 16 bases not matched to a gene. The CDR3 sequence is CASTGGGREGPIEQFF. The DNA of the CDR3 is TGTGCCAGCACCGGAGGGGGGCGGGAGGGCCCCATTGAGCAGTTCTTC.

The rearrangement uses TRBV5-1 and TRBJ2-7; 10 nucleotides match TRBD2. The CDR3 covers 17 residues. With V trimmed by 4 bases and J by 3 bases, 13 bases remained unmatched. Germline CDR1 SGHRS, CDR2 YFSETQ. CDR3 amino acids: CASSGDLAGGPNYEQYF. The DNA for the CDR3 is TGCGCCAGCAGCGGGGATTTAGCGGGAGGCCCGAACTACGAGCAGTACTTC.

The CDR3 sequence: CASSEQYYGYTF. Here the CDR3 DNA reads TGTGCCAGCAGTGAGCAGTACTATGGCTACACCTTC. The chain is built from TRBV6-1 and TRBJ1-2; D is ambiguous. V dropped 3 bases and J dropped 3 bases, with 5 bases sitting between them. The CDR3 spans 12 residues. CDR1 is MNHNS and CDR2 is SASEGT in the germline V gene.

The chain recombines TRBV19 with TRBJ1-2; D perhaps matches TRBD1 (6 bases). Germline CDR1 is LNHDA and CDR2 is SQIVND (reference sequence). V gave up 3 bases and J gave up 6 bases, with 14 bases separating them. The CDR3 is made up of 14 amino acids. Here the CDR3 reads CASSINREVDGYTF. The CDR3 DNA reads as TGTGCCAGTAGTATTAACAGGGAAGTGGATGGCTACACCTTC.

This chain joins TRBV18 and TRBJ1-2; 7 nucleotides match TRBD1. V gave up 0 bases and J gave up 4 bases; unmatched junction bases: 5. Germline assignment: CDR1 KGHSH and CDR2 LQKENI. The CDR3 totals 15 residues. CDR3 bases: TGTGCCAGCTCACCACCCCAGGGGGGATCCTATGGCTACACCTTC. Its translation is CASSPPQGGSYGYTF.

This clone was seen only once. The same CDR3 arises from other DNA sequences in this sample as well. The chain links TRBV7-3 to TRBJ2-1; no clear D. V was clipped by 4 bases and J by 1 base, with 11 bases between them. The germline V gene encodes CDR1 SGHTA and CDR2 FQGTGA. This CDR3 spans 15 amino acids. The CDR3 loop is CASSSSRSSYNEQFF. The CDR3 DNA is TGTGCCAGCAGCTCCTCGCGCTCTTCCTACAATGAGCAGTTCTTC.

The chain couples TRBV30 to TRBJ2-7, with D unresolved. The CDR3 has 12 amino acids. CDR1 GTSNPN and CDR2 SVGIG come from the germline V gene (reference sequence). V dropped 3 bases and J dropped 4 bases, with 10 bases sitting between them. The CDR3 sequence: CAWSRVGYEQYF. The CDR3 nucleotides are TGTGCCTGGAGCCGCGTAGGATACGAGCAGTACTTC.

This rearrangement joins TRBV29-1 to TRBJ1-1; 7 bases are a match to TRBD1. The CDR3 is 14 residues long. CDR1 is SQVTM, CDR2 ANQGSEA, per germline. After removal of 6 bases from V and 4 bases from J, the junction contained 11 bases not matched to a gene. The DNA for the CDR3 is TGCAGCGTAGGGGGGACAGAGCGAGGCACTGAAGCTTTCTTT. Its translation: CSVGGTERGTEAFF.

Points on this clone: Other DNA sequences from this sample encode an identical CDR3 as well. V gene TRBV5-1 combines with J gene TRBJ1-4; perhaps TRBD1 as D (6 bases). Germline V lookup: CDR1 SGHRS, CDR2 YFSETQ. There are 12 residues in the CDR3. V lost 4 bases, J lost 8 bases, and 9 bases lay in between. CDR3 amino acids: CASSPQGEKLFF. As DNA, the CDR3 is TGCGCCAGCAGCCCCCAGGGGGAAAAACTGTTTTTT. Looking up the rest from reference TRBV5-1 and TRBJ1-4 gives the full variable domain: KAGVTQTPRYLIKTRGQQVTLSCSPISGHRSVSWYQQTPGQGLQFLFEYFSETQRNKGNFPGRFSGRQFSNSRSEMNVSTLELGDSALYLCASSPQGEKLFFGSGTQLSVL.

The rearrangement links TRBV6-5 to TRBJ2-1; D may be TRBD1 (5 bases). V gave up 6 bases and J gave up 9 bases, with 15 bases separating them. This CDR3 region has 13 residues. CDR1 and CDR2 (germline): MNHEY, SVGAGI. The CDR3: CASRGRLGAEQFF. In nucleotides, the CDR3 is TGTGCCAGCAGGGGCAGACTTGGGGCTGAGCAGTTCTTC.

The chain links TRBV19 to TRBJ2-3; D call uncertain. There are 14 residues in the CDR3. The germline CDR1 and CDR2 sequences are LNHDA and SQIVND (reference sequence). V was trimmed by 7 bases and J by 0 bases, leaving 11 bases between them. CDR3 bases: TGTGCCAGTAATGGGTACTCTAGCACAGATACGCAGTATTTT. This gives the protein CASNGYSSTDTQYF.

This chain uses TRBV7-6 with TRBJ1-3; D not certain. Trimming shortened V by 2 bases and J by 2 bases, and 13 bases separated the two germline ends. Germline V gene lookup returns CDR1 SGHVS and CDR2 FNYEAQ. The CDR3 loop spans 16 amino acids. CDR3: CASSLHPRAAGNTIYF. The CDR3 DNA is TGTGCCAGCAGCTTACATCCCAGAGCCGCTGGAAACACCATATATTTT.

V is TRBV7-9 and J is TRBJ2-6; D gene ambiguous. V lost 5 bases, J lost 0 bases, and 11 bases lay in between. The CDR3 runs to 16 residues. CDR1 is SEHNR, CDR2 FQNEAQ, per germline (reference sequence). The CDR3 coding sequence is TGTGCCAGCAGCGCCGGGCTTAGCTCTGGGGCCAACGTCCTGACTTTC. Protein sequence: CASSAGLSSGANVLTF.

The chain has TRBV2 and TRBJ1-4; 7 bases agree with TRBD1. The germline gives CDR1 SNHLY, CDR2 FYNNEI. The CDR3 runs 15 residues. V lost 6 bases, J lost 7 bases, and 11 bases stayed unmatched. CDR3 protein: CASRVTGEKSEKLFF. The CDR3 region has the DNA TGTGCCAGCAGGGTTACAGGGGAGAAGAGTGAAAAACTGTTTTTT.

CDR3: CASSDPPRDNTDTQYF. The CDR3 region has the DNA TGTGCCAGCAGTGACCCCCCGAGGGACAACACAGATACGCAGTATTTT. The chain combines TRBV6-4 with TRBJ2-3; weak D call: TRBD1 (6 bases). Germline V gives CDR1 MRHNA, CDR2 SNTAGT. This CDR3 has 16 residues. V lost 2 bases, J lost 2 bases, and 14 bases lay in between.

This chain links TRBV4-1 with TRBJ1-2; D not certain. This CDR3 contains 15 residues. Between the trimmed V and J ends, which lost 3 bases and 0 bases, there was a span of 11 bases. Germline assignment: CDR1 MGHRA and CDR2 YSYEKL. Here the CDR3 reads CASSQSGKTNYGYTF. The CDR3 coding sequence is TGCGCCAGCAGCCAGTCCGGGAAAACTAACTATGGCTACACCTTC.

The rearrangement joins TRBV19 to TRBJ1-5; no firm D call. The CDR3 spans 17 residues. Germline CDR1 LNHDA, CDR2 SQIVND (reference sequence). Trimming removed 3 bases from V and 2 bases from J, with 17 bases in between. Here the CDR3 DNA reads TGTGCCAGTAGTATTGATTATTTCCGCCTGGGCAATCAGCCCCAGCATTTT. The encoded protein is CASSIDYFRLGNQPQHF.